The source of this T cell receptor (beta chain) is a study of radiation and T cells in renal cell carcinoma (dated by TCRdb to about 2020). A note on the overall study: The samples were drawn from a clinical trial, where primary renal cell carcinomas were treated with 15 Gy of stereotactic body radiation therapy and then removed by nephrectomy 4 weeks afterward. In the approximately 53 samples combined, about 4 million unique CDR3 nucleotide sequences were found, encoding roughly 2,500,000 unique CDR3 amino acid sequences. In total, some 52 samples underwent TCR beta sequencing: 25 or so tumors plus 27 peripheral blood samples.

Reading the label with the study, this specimen's time point is: baseline pretreatment blood. According to the study, the label for this sample's treatment or condition signals: 15 Gy SBRT to primary tumor, nephrectomy 4 weeks later. Serial peripheral blood from radiation-treated patients was sampled at baseline, 2 weeks and 4 weeks after SBRT to track tumor-enriched clonotypes. Every patient had renal cell carcinoma of clear cell pathology. Genomic DNA for TCR sequencing was prepared using the QIAamp DNA Blood Mini Kit (Qiagen). Only samples passing all quality control checks were included in the analyses. The germline V and J ends show losses of 6 bases and 7 bases respectively, and no gene match explains 10 bases of the junction. From the cysteine through the phenylalanine, the CDR3 covers 14 amino acids. Left in the record is the CDR3 DNA by itself, 42 bases read in frame from the first base. Taken from the germline V gene (reference sequence), the CDR1 and CDR2 loops are SEHNR and FQNEAQ.

Details on this clone: Its antigen remains undetermined. No base quality information exists; no much larger clone differs at one position.

TCR beta libraries were generated from genomic DNA with the immunoSEQ kit, following the manufacturer's recommendations. For library preparation, a first multiplex PCR was performed with proprietary primers, followed by a second PCR in which unique barcodes were added, and bead cleanups were performed after each round. Each sample batch included a kit-provided positive control reaction and a negative control reaction. The final libraries underwent checking on an Agilent 4200 TapeStation D1000 ScreenTape, volumetric pooling, and quantification by qPCR. Sequencing was performed on an Illumina NextSeq500 using a MidOutput 150-cycle cartridge, with 156 Read1 cycles, 15 Index1 cycles, and the kit custom primers. The pooled library was loaded at 0.95 to 1 pM, with a roughly 20% PhiX control spiked in. Per the authors' processing: Vendor-processed data were analyzed in R, with a clonotype defined as all T cells sharing the same CDR3 nucleotide sequence. For clone abundance analyses, frequencies were normalized to the 10,000 most abundant clones per sample. Public T cell clones, averaging fewer than five per sample, were removed before analysis. Tumor-enriched clonotypes and baseline blood-enriched clonotypes were defined as those with an abundance difference of at least 32-fold between compartments. A beta-binomial differential abundance model was used to identify clonotypes that expanded or contracted between blood time points. The Baroni-Urbani and Buser coefficient was used to measure tumor-blood repertoire similarity, and groups were compared with two-tailed Wilcoxon tests in R. TCRdb re-hosts the immuneACCESS table, in-frame sequences only. Its copies lack some clones; in the studies checked, an unresolved V gene accounts for under half of them, and the cause for the rest is not known. The DNA gave D and trimming, while V, J and clone size come from that table. The sample has about 130,000 clones on record, around nine tenths of them singletons. Jointly, the top ten make up 12% of the sample.

What the authors observed across the whole study: Top tumor clonotypes rose in blood from baseline to 2 weeks post-radiation, then contracted by 4 weeks, suggesting transient expansion of tumor-resident clones. Blood repertoire dynamics were not followed beyond 4 weeks after treatment. Because pretreatment tumor biopsies were not available, the baseline intratumoral presence of clonotypes could not be determined. With a single-armed trial design, the study had no way to address how radiation dose or scheduling affects the TCR repertoire.

The receptor's source is a woman aged 50 to 65 with renal cell carcinoma. Here the chain combines TRBV7-9 and TRBJ2-5, with TRBD2 identical over 8 junction bases. Sequenced here: blood, sampled from a patient whose treatment included radiotherapy and nephrectomy. This receptor carries the CDR3 CASRPSGPGGTQYF. The DNA is TGTGCCAGCAGGCCTAGCGGGCCCGGGGGGACCCAGTACTTC.